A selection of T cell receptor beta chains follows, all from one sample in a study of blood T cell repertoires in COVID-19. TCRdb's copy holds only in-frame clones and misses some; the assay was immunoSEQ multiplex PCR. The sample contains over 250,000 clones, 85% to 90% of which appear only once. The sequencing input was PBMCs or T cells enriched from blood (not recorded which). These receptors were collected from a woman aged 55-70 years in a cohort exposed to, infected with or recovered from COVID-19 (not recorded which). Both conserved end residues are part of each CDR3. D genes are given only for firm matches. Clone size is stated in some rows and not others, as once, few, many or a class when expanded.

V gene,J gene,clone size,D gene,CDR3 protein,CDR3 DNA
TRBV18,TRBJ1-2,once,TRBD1,CASSLTGEYGYTF,TGTGCCAGCTCACTCACAGGGGAATATGGCTACACCTTC
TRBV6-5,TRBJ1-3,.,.,CATQRGSGNTIYF,TGTGCCACTCAAAGGGGCTCTGGAAACACCATATATTTT
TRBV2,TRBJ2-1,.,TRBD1,CASSRQGQDEQFF,TGTGCCAGCAGCCGACAGGGCCAAGATGAGCAGTTCTTC
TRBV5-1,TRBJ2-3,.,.,CASSPAGDSTDTQYF,TGCGCCAGCAGCCCGGCAGGGGATAGCACAGATACGCAGTATTTT
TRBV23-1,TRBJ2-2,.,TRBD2,CASSHPWGGETGELFF,TGCGCCAGCAGTCACCCCTGGGGGGGGGAGACCGGGGAGCTGTTTTTT
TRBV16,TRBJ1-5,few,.,CASSQSGGQGQPQHF,TGTGCCAGCAGCCAATCGGGGGGGCAAGGTCAGCCCCAGCATTTT
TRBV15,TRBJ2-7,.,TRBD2,CATSSPSKGEGYEQYF,TGTGCCACCAGCAGTCCGAGCAAAGGGGAGGGCTACGAGCAGTACTTC
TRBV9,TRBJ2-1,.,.,CASSPRLGGYNEQFF,TGTGCCAGCAGTCCTCGACTAGGAGGCTACAATGAGCAGTTCTTC
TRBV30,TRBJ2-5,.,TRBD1,CARQTGGGQTQYF,TGTGCCAGACAGACAGGGGGCGGGCAGACCCAGTACTTC
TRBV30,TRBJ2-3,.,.,CAWSSGMADTQYF,TGTGCCTGGAGTTCCGGGATGGCAGATACGCAGTATTTT
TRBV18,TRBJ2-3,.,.,CASSRRQLEDTQYF,TGTGCCAGCTCACGACGACAGTTAGAAGATACGCAGTATTTT
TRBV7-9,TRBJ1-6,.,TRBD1,CASSSSGGGINSPLHF,TGTGCCAGCAGCTCGTCGGGAGGGGGCATTAATTCACCCCTCCACTTT
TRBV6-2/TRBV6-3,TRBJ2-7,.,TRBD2,CASSFRLAGERLSYEQYF,TGTGCCAGCAGTTTCAGACTAGCGGGAGAGCGTCTTTCCTACGAGCAGTACTTC
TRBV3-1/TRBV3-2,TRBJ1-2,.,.,CASSPQGLSLYGYTF,TGTGCCAGCAGCCCACAGGGTCTATCCCTCTATGGCTACACCTTC
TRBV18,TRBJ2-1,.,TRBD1,CASSPGQGNNNEQFF,TGTGCCAGCTCACCCGGACAGGGGAATAACAATGAGCAGTTCTTC
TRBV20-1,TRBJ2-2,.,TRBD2,CSASSASGANTGELFF,TGCAGTGCTAGTAGCGCTAGCGGGGCGAACACCGGGGAGCTGTTTTTT
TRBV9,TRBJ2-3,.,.,CASTPGTGNRDTQYF,TGTGCCAGTACTCCCGGGACTGGCAATCGGGATACGCAGTATTTT
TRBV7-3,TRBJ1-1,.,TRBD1,CASKMGQGYTEAFF,TGTGCCAGCAAAATGGGACAGGGGTACACTGAAGCTTTCTTT
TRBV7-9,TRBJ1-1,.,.,CASSLASGATEAFF,TGTGCCAGCAGTCTTGCCTCAGGGGCCACTGAAGCTTTCTTT